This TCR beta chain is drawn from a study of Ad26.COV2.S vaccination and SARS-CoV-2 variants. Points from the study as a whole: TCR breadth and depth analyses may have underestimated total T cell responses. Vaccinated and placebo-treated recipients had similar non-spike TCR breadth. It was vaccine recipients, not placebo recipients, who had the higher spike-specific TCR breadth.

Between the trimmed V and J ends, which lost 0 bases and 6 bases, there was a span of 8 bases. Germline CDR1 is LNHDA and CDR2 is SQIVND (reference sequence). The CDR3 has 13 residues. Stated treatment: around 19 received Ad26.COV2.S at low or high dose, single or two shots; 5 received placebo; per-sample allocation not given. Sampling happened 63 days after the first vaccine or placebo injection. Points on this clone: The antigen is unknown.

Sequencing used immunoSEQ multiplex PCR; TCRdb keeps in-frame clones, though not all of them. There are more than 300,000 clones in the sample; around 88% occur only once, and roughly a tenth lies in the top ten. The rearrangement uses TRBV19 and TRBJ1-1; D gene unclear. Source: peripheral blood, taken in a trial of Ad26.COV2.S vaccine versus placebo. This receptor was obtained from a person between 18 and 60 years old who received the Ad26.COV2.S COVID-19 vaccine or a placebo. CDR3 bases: TGTGCCAGTAGTATAGACAGGTGGGCTGAAGCTTTCTTT. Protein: CASSIDRWAEAFF.